A selection of T cell receptor beta chains follows, all from one sample in a study of human T cells and chemical hapten exposure. In TCRdb, the RACE reads were re-called with MiXCR into one record per CDR3 protein. This table holds about 47,000 distinct CDR3 sequences, around 4% found once. Sequencing was done on a sample of whole blood. The receptor source for this set is a human donor in good health. Some clones in this sample may be carry-over from other donors' samples. Each CDR3 is given with its conserved first and last residue. Each record gives: CDR3 protein, clone size, J gene, V gene. Not every row has a clone size; where given, it reads once, few, many or a size class.

cdr3_aa: CASSLAGQGASDTQYF; clone_size: many; j_call: TRBJ2-3; v_call: TRBV7-9
cdr3_aa: CSVEDRGTPSYEQYF; clone_size: many; j_call: TRBJ2-7; v_call: TRBV29-1
cdr3_aa: CASSDRTGYTDTQYF; clone_size: many; j_call: TRBJ2-3; v_call: TRBV7-9
cdr3_aa: CASSLGTGGYNEQFF; clone_size: NA; j_call: TRBJ2-1; v_call: TRBV5-1
cdr3_aa: CASSLMHTDTQYF; clone_size: many; j_call: TRBJ2-3; v_call: TRBV7-9
cdr3_aa: CASSLTAFYGYTF; clone_size: few; j_call: TRBJ1-2; v_call: TRBV12-3/TRBV12-4
cdr3_aa: CSAPGGSSYNEQFF; clone_size: many; j_call: TRBJ2-1; v_call: TRBV29-1
cdr3_aa: CASTTGGDGYGYTF; clone_size: NA; j_call: TRBJ1-2; v_call: TRBV5-1
cdr3_aa: CASSFSQGGEKLFF; clone_size: many; j_call: TRBJ1-4; v_call: TRBV7-9
cdr3_aa: CASSLFSGSTDTQYF; clone_size: many; j_call: TRBJ2-3; v_call: TRBV27
cdr3_aa: CSVYSRVGTDTQYF; clone_size: few; j_call: TRBJ2-3; v_call: TRBV29-1
cdr3_aa: CASSYSMGRPYGYTF; clone_size: few; j_call: TRBJ1-2; v_call: TRBV6-5
cdr3_aa: CASSPAGQIYNEQFF; clone_size: many; j_call: TRBJ2-1; v_call: TRBV6-6
cdr3_aa: CASSFDRMTSPLHF; clone_size: many; j_call: TRBJ1-6; v_call: TRBV12-3/TRBV12-4
cdr3_aa: CASSLRRSSAPHNEQFF; clone_size: NA; j_call: TRBJ2-1; v_call: TRBV11-2
cdr3_aa: CASTLGGLAVTDTQYF; clone_size: many; j_call: TRBJ2-3; v_call: TRBV2
cdr3_aa: CASKKSDISSTDTQYF; clone_size: many; j_call: TRBJ2-3; v_call: TRBV2
cdr3_aa: CAWSVSPEQFF; clone_size: many; j_call: TRBJ2-1; v_call: TRBV30
cdr3_aa: CASSFGGVRQDEQFF; clone_size: NA; j_call: TRBJ2-1; v_call: TRBV27
cdr3_aa: CASSIALLAGGSNTGELFF; clone_size: NA; j_call: TRBJ2-2; v_call: TRBV19
cdr3_aa: CASSLSKTGQTEAFF; clone_size: NA; j_call: TRBJ1-1; v_call: TRBV27
cdr3_aa: CASSLAGQGKAFF; clone_size: many; j_call: TRBJ1-1; v_call: TRBV27
cdr3_aa: CASSPALTGTDTEAFF; clone_size: few; j_call: TRBJ1-1; v_call: TRBV5-1
cdr3_aa: CASSLRASSSTDTQYF; clone_size: few; j_call: TRBJ2-3; v_call: TRBV5-8
cdr3_aa: CSVGDNEQFF; clone_size: few; j_call: TRBJ2-1; v_call: TRBV29-1
cdr3_aa: CASSFRGSNSPLHF; clone_size: NA; j_call: TRBJ1-6; v_call: TRBV27
cdr3_aa: CASSRRPRQGAGQYF; clone_size: few; j_call: TRBJ2-7; v_call: TRBV2
cdr3_aa: CASSLSGGIDEQFF; clone_size: few; j_call: TRBJ2-1; v_call: TRBV12-3/TRBV12-4
cdr3_aa: CASSLLASTDTQYF; clone_size: many; j_call: TRBJ2-3; v_call: TRBV12-3/TRBV12-4
cdr3_aa: CASSPGTGGYQPQHF; clone_size: many; j_call: TRBJ1-5; v_call: TRBV6-5
cdr3_aa: CSAFGLTNTGELFF; clone_size: many; j_call: TRBJ2-2; v_call: TRBV20-1
cdr3_aa: CASSFLTRGRNTEAFF; clone_size: many; j_call: TRBJ1-1; v_call: TRBV5-1
cdr3_aa: CASSLRTGQNTEAFF; clone_size: NA; j_call: TRBJ1-1; v_call: TRBV5-1
cdr3_aa: CASSGGQGRGAFF; clone_size: many; j_call: TRBJ1-1; v_call: TRBV27
cdr3_aa: CASSRHAHRGSYEQYF; clone_size: many; j_call: TRBJ2-7; v_call: TRBV21-1